This is a list of T cell receptor beta chains from one sample in a study of blood T cell repertoires in COVID-19. Clones were read by immunoSEQ multiplex PCR, and TCRdb kept only the in-frame ones, dropping some. Seen here are 120,000 to 150,000 clones, 85% to 90% observed once, and the top ten hold roughly a tenth. Sequencing was performed on peripheral blood. These TCRs come from a man aged 50-59 years with active or convalescent COVID-19. CDR3s include the opening cysteine and the closing phenylalanine or tryptophan. A D gene is named only where the DNA matches it firmly. Clone size is shown for a subset of rows, as once, few, many or a class of expanded clone.

cdr3_aa: CASSPGQREETQYF
cdr3_nt: TGTGCCAGCAGCCCGGGCCAGCGGGAAGAGACCCAGTACTTC
v_call: TRBV4-2
cdr3_length: 14
j_call: TRBJ2-5
d_call: .
clone_size: once

cdr3_aa: CSVAWTSGDSGVSQFF
cdr3_nt: TGCAGCGTTGCCTGGACTAGCGGCGACTCCGGAGTTTCGCAGTTCTTC
v_call: TRBV29-1
cdr3_length: 16
j_call: TRBJ2-1
d_call: TRBD2
clone_size: .

cdr3_aa: CASSPGTSGSVYNEQFF
cdr3_nt: TGTGCCAGCAGCCCGGGGACTAGCGGGAGTGTCTACAATGAGCAGTTCTTC
v_call: TRBV7-3
cdr3_length: 17
j_call: TRBJ2-1
d_call: TRBD2
clone_size: .

cdr3_aa: CASSPPPGTSGKRLFYEQYF
cdr3_nt: TGTGCCAGCAGCCCACCTCCCGGGACTAGCGGGAAGAGACTATTCTACGAGCAGTACTTC
v_call: TRBV3-1/TRBV3-2
cdr3_length: 20
j_call: TRBJ2-7
d_call: TRBD2
clone_size: .

cdr3_aa: CASSQGLVGGTDTQYF
cdr3_nt: TGCGCCAGCAGCCAGGGACTAGTGGGGGGCACAGATACGCAGTATTTT
v_call: TRBV5-1
cdr3_length: 16
j_call: TRBJ2-3
d_call: TRBD2
clone_size: .

cdr3_aa: CASSFMTSGTYNEQFF
cdr3_nt: TGCGCCAGCAGCTTTATGACTAGCGGGACCTACAATGAGCAGTTCTTC
v_call: TRBV5-1
cdr3_length: 16
j_call: TRBJ2-1
d_call: TRBD2
clone_size: .

cdr3_aa: CSVEVGAYEQYF
cdr3_nt: TGCAGCGTTGAGGTCGGAGCCTACGAGCAGTACTTC
v_call: TRBV29-1
cdr3_length: 12
j_call: TRBJ2-7
d_call: .
clone_size: once

cdr3_aa: CAISEGQGAFTEAFF
cdr3_nt: TGTGCCATCAGTGAGGGACAGGGGGCTTTCACTGAAGCTTTCTTT
v_call: TRBV10-3
cdr3_length: 15
j_call: TRBJ1-1
d_call: TRBD1
clone_size: .

cdr3_aa: CASSLERGYTEAFF
cdr3_nt: TGTGCCAGCAGCTTAGAGCGGGGGTACACTGAAGCTTTCTTT
v_call: TRBV7-2
cdr3_length: 14
j_call: TRBJ1-1
d_call: .
clone_size: .

cdr3_aa: CAISETGYGASPLHF
cdr3_nt: TGTGCCATCAGTGAGACGGGTTATGGGGCCTCACCCCTCCACTTT
v_call: TRBV10-3
cdr3_length: 15
j_call: TRBJ1-6
d_call: .
clone_size: .

cdr3_aa: CATSRAPARGYYGYTF
cdr3_nt: TGTGCCACCAGCAGAGCCCCTGCTAGAGGGTACTATGGCTACACCTTC
v_call: TRBV15
cdr3_length: 16
j_call: TRBJ1-2
d_call: .
clone_size: .

cdr3_aa: CAESQGTGFYGYTF
cdr3_nt: TGTGCCGAATCACAAGGGACAGGGTTCTATGGCTACACCTTC
v_call: TRBV7-2
cdr3_length: 14
j_call: TRBJ1-2
d_call: TRBD1
clone_size: .

cdr3_aa: CASSLLGREQYF
cdr3_nt: TGTGCCAGCAGCTTGTTGGGGCGCGAGCAGTACTTC
v_call: TRBV5-4
cdr3_length: 12
j_call: TRBJ2-7
d_call: .
clone_size: .

cdr3_aa: CASSGLAGVYNEQFF
cdr3_nt: TGTGCCAGCAGTGGGCTAGCGGGAGTCTACAATGAGCAGTTCTTC
v_call: TRBV28
cdr3_length: 15
j_call: TRBJ2-1
d_call: TRBD2
clone_size: once

cdr3_aa: CASSHREYGYTF
cdr3_nt: TGTGCCAGCAGCCACAGGGAATATGGCTACACCTTC
v_call: TRBV7-8
cdr3_length: 12
j_call: TRBJ1-2
d_call: .
clone_size: .

cdr3_aa: CASSLGSASYNEQFF
cdr3_nt: TGTGCCAGCAGCTTAGGAAGCGCCTCCTACAATGAGCAGTTCTTC
v_call: TRBV11-2
cdr3_length: 15
j_call: TRBJ2-1
d_call: .
clone_size: .

cdr3_aa: CATSDTSRTDTQYF
cdr3_nt: TGTGCCACCAGTGACACTTCTCGGACAGATACGCAGTATTTT
v_call: TRBV24-1
cdr3_length: 14
j_call: TRBJ2-3
d_call: .
clone_size: .

cdr3_aa: CASSLPRDSGANVLTF
cdr3_nt: TGCGCCAGCAGCTTACCACGGGACTCTGGGGCCAACGTCCTGACTTTC
v_call: TRBV5-1
cdr3_length: 16
j_call: TRBJ2-6
d_call: .
clone_size: .

cdr3_aa: CASSVRTGYEQYF
cdr3_nt: TGTGCCAGCAGCGTAAGGACAGGGTACGAGCAGTACTTC
v_call: TRBV7-8
cdr3_length: 13
j_call: TRBJ2-7
d_call: TRBD1
clone_size: .

cdr3_aa: CASSPTGLAGDIQPQHF
cdr3_nt: TGTGCCAGCTCACCAACGGGGTTGGCAGGGGATATTCAGCCCCAGCATTTT
v_call: TRBV18
cdr3_length: 17
j_call: TRBJ1-5
d_call: .
clone_size: .

cdr3_aa: CASSLGPVTSGSQETQYF
cdr3_nt: TGCGCCAGCAGCTTGGGACCGGTGACTAGCGGGAGCCAAGAGACCCAGTACTTC
v_call: TRBV5-1
cdr3_length: 18
j_call: TRBJ2-5
d_call: TRBD2
clone_size: .

cdr3_aa: CASSADRAGANVLTF
cdr3_nt: TGTGCCAGCAGTGCCGACAGGGCTGGGGCCAACGTCCTGACTTTC
v_call: TRBV2
cdr3_length: 15
j_call: TRBJ2-6
d_call: TRBD1
clone_size: once

cdr3_aa: CATSDLASGSSSEQFF
cdr3_nt: TGTGCCACCAGTGATTTGGCTAGCGGGAGTTCAAGTGAGCAGTTCTTC
v_call: TRBV24-1
cdr3_length: 16
j_call: TRBJ2-1
d_call: TRBD2
clone_size: .

cdr3_aa: CASSLVGQGTDTQYF
cdr3_nt: TGCGCCAGCAGCTTGGTCGGACAGGGAACAGATACGCAGTATTTT
v_call: TRBV5-1
cdr3_length: 15
j_call: TRBJ2-3
d_call: TRBD1
clone_size: .

cdr3_aa: CASSIGGAYEQYF
cdr3_nt: TGTGCCAGTAGTATTGGAGGGGCCTACGAGCAGTACTTC
v_call: TRBV19
cdr3_length: 13
j_call: TRBJ2-7
d_call: .
clone_size: .

cdr3_aa: CASSSPGLAGGTDTQYF
cdr3_nt: TGTGCCAGCAGCTCCCCGGGACTAGCGGGAGGCACAGATACGCAGTATTTT
v_call: TRBV7-3
cdr3_length: 17
j_call: TRBJ2-3
d_call: TRBD2
clone_size: .

cdr3_aa: CAWSVFGGGTDTQYF
cdr3_nt: TGTGCCTGGAGTGTATTTGGCGGGGGCACAGATACGCAGTATTTT
v_call: TRBV30
cdr3_length: 15
j_call: TRBJ2-3
d_call: .
clone_size: .

cdr3_aa: CSVRSSGAYEQYF
cdr3_nt: TGCAGCGTTAGGTCTAGCGGGGCCTACGAGCAGTACTTC
v_call: TRBV29-1
cdr3_length: 13
j_call: TRBJ2-7
d_call: TRBD2
clone_size: .

cdr3_aa: CASSQGKLAGTDTQYF
cdr3_nt: TGCGCCAGCAGCCAAGGAAAACTAGCGGGAACAGATACGCAGTATTTT
v_call: TRBV4-1
cdr3_length: 16
j_call: TRBJ2-3
d_call: TRBD2
clone_size: .

cdr3_aa: CASSLETSAGEQFF
cdr3_nt: TGTGCCAGCAGCTTGGAGACTAGCGCGGGTGAGCAGTTCTTC
v_call: TRBV9
cdr3_length: 14
j_call: TRBJ2-1
d_call: TRBD2
clone_size: .

cdr3_aa: CASSQTGTTYNYGYTF
cdr3_nt: TGTGCCAGCAGCCAAACAGGGACTACCTATAACTATGGCTACACCTTC
v_call: TRBV3-1/TRBV3-2
cdr3_length: 16
j_call: TRBJ1-2
d_call: .
clone_size: .

cdr3_aa: CASSLQPGTGGGYTF
cdr3_nt: TGTGCCAGCAGCTTACAGCCCGGGACAGGGGGTGGCTACACCTTC
v_call: TRBV7-3
cdr3_length: 15
j_call: TRBJ1-2
d_call: TRBD1
clone_size: .